Listed below are T cell receptor beta chains from one sample, sequenced in a study of cytomegalovirus exposure and HLA in healthy donors. Data came from immunoSEQ multiplex PCR; TCRdb stores just in-frame clones and leaves some out. Of 210,000 or so clones in the sample, 88% were seen once. The sequencing input was PBMCs. All receptors derive from a woman aged 18-35 years in good health and CMV-seronegative. Both conserved end residues are part of each CDR3. A D gene is named only where the DNA matches it firmly. Expanded clones get a size class; other rows say once, few or many, or leave the size out.

clone_size	j_call	v_call	d_call	cdr3_length	cdr3_aa	cdr3_nt
.	TRBJ2-3	TRBV4-2	.	13	CASSQEGLDTQYF	TGTGCCAGCAGCCAAGAGGGCCTGGATACGCAGTATTTT
.	TRBJ2-3	TRBV27	.	13	CASSLSGGDTQYF	TGTGCCAGCAGTTTATCTGGAGGAGATACGCAGTATTTT
.	TRBJ2-1	TRBV5-1	TRBD2	15	CASSLAASGYNEQFF	TGCGCCAGCAGCTTGGCCGCTAGCGGATACAATGAGCAGTTCTTC
.	TRBJ2-2	TRBV5-6	.	15	CASSLFGANTGELFF	TGTGCCAGCAGCTTGTTCGGAGCGAACACCGGGGAGCTGTTTTTT
.	TRBJ2-1	TRBV4-3	.	15	CASSHSGEAYNEQFF	TGCGCCAGCAGCCATTCCGGGGAGGCCTACAATGAGCAGTTCTTC
.	TRBJ2-3	TRBV28	.	16	CASSIFLGPSTDTQYF	TGTGCCAGCAGTATTTTTCTAGGCCCGAGCACAGATACGCAGTATTTT
.	TRBJ2-7	TRBV19	.	15	CASRPTGTYSYEQYF	TGTGCCAGTCGCCCCACCGGGACTTACTCCTACGAGCAGTACTTC
.	TRBJ2-2	TRBV4-2	.	13	CASSRSSNGELFF	TGTGCCAGCAGCCGATCCAGTAACGGGGAGCTGTTTTTT
once	TRBJ1-4	TRBV28	TRBD1	17	CASSFLWDRGFDEKLFF	TGTGCCAGCAGTTTTTTGTGGGACAGGGGTTTTGATGAAAAACTGTTTTTT
.	TRBJ2-3	TRBV19	.	15	CASSVGTSGADTQYF	TGTGCCAGTAGTGTCGGGACTTCCGGCGCAGATACGCAGTATTTT
.	TRBJ2-1	TRBV6-5	TRBD2	16	CASSYTRTSGSGEQFF	TGTGCCAGCAGTTACACCCGGACTAGCGGGAGTGGGGAGCAGTTCTTC
few	TRBJ1-2	TRBV28	.	11	CASSPPPGYTF	TGTGCCAGCAGCCCTCCCCCTGGCTACACCTTC
.	TRBJ2-7	TRBV11-2	.	14	CASSLGRDSSEQYF	TGTGCCAGCAGCTTAGGACGGGATTCGAGCGAGCAGTACTTC
.	TRBJ2-5	TRBV7-2	TRBD2	17	CASSPDAGGRNLETQYF	TGTGCCAGCAGCCCTGACGCGGGGGGCAGAAACCTAGAGACCCAGTACTTC
.	TRBJ2-2	TRBV4-1	.	14	CASSQDRGPGELFF	TGCGCCAGCAGCCAAGATCGAGGGCCCGGGGAGCTGTTTTTT
.	TRBJ1-5	TRBV30	TRBD1	15	CAWSPPTGGNQPQHF	TGTGCCTGGAGCCCTCCCACAGGGGGCAACCAGCCCCAGCATTTT
.	TRBJ1-3	TRBV6-1	.	14	CASSERDILDTIYF	TGTGCCAGCAGTGAACGGGACATTCTAGACACCATATATTTT
.	TRBJ2-1	TRBV29-1	TRBD2	13	CSLEREWSHEQFF	TGCAGCCTGGAGCGGGAGTGGTCCCATGAGCAGTTCTTC
.	TRBJ2-3	TRBV10-3	TRBD2	15	CAISAASGGLDTQYF	TGTGCCATCAGTGCTGCTAGCGGGGGACTGGATACGCAGTATTTT
.	TRBJ2-1	TRBV7-9	TRBD1	16	CASSSPGTGGNNEQFF	TGTGCCAGCAGCTCCCCGGGGACAGGGGGAAACAATGAGCAGTTCTTC
.	TRBJ2-1	TRBV19	.	13	CASSIAPADEQFF	TGTGCCAGTAGTATAGCCCCAGCGGATGAGCAGTTCTTC
.	TRBJ2-5	TRBV2	.	12	CASSRGQETQYF	TGTGCCAGCAGCCGGGGGCAAGAGACCCAGTACTTC
.	TRBJ2-3	TRBV4-1	TRBD2	15	CASSQATSGRNTQYF	TGCGCCAGCAGCCAAGCGACTAGCGGGAGAAATACGCAGTATTTT
.	TRBJ1-1	TRBV5-1	TRBD1	13	CASSMDTGVEAFF	TGCGCCAGCAGCATGGACACAGGGGTTGAAGCTTTCTTT
.	TRBJ1-1	TRBV6-1	.	15	CASSEARGMNTEAFF	TGTGCCAGCAGTGAAGCAAGGGGGATGAACACTGAAGCTTTCTTT
.	TRBJ1-1	TRBV28	TRBD1	19	CASSLPDRGRSGGNTEAFF	TGTGCCAGCAGTCTTCCGGACAGGGGGCGATCGGGGGGGAACACTGAAGCTTTCTTT
.	TRBJ2-3	TRBV7-8	TRBD2	19	CASSLLTLTSGSSRDTQYF	TGTGCCAGCAGCTTATTGACTTTGACTAGCGGGAGTTCGAGAGATACGCAGTATTTT
.	TRBJ2-6	TRBV6-6	.	15	CASSGTSSGANVLTF	TGTGCCAGCAGCGGCACTAGCTCTGGGGCCAACGTCCTGACTTTC
once	TRBJ2-2	TRBV7-9	TRBD1	15	CASSLYRGRSGELFF	TGTGCCAGCAGCTTATACAGGGGGAGGTCCGGGGAGCTGTTTTTT
.	TRBJ1-5	TRBV18	TRBD1	15	CASSPGQGPWQPQHF	TGTGCCAGCTCACCAGGACAGGGTCCCTGGCAGCCCCAGCATTTT
.	TRBJ2-5	TRBV30	TRBD2	15	CAWSFPAGVRETQYF	TGTGCCTGGAGTTTTCCAGCGGGAGTAAGGGAGACCCAGTACTTC
.	TRBJ2-3	TRBV27	.	16	CASSPKGWLETDTQYF	TGTGCCAGCAGTCCTAAGGGGTGGTTAGAAACAGATACGCAGTATTTT
.	TRBJ2-1	TRBV6-1	.	14	CASSELAKAVKQFF	TGTGCCAGCAGTGAATTGGCAAAGGCGGTCAAGCAGTTCTTC
.	TRBJ1-3	TRBV30	TRBD1	15	CAWSVGTGSGNTIYF	TGTGCCTGGAGTGTAGGGACAGGGTCTGGAAACACCATATATTTT
.	TRBJ1-2	TRBV19	.	10	CASSISRYTF	TGTGCCAGTAGTATATCTCGGTACACCTTC
.	TRBJ2-7	TRBV29-1	TRBD1	12	CSARQGSYEQYF	TGCAGCGCCCGACAGGGTTCCTACGAGCAGTACTTC
.	TRBJ2-3	TRBV28	TRBD2	16	CASSFGAGSLEDTQYF	TGTGCCAGCAGTTTCGGAGCGGGATCTCTGGAAGATACGCAGTATTTT
.	TRBJ2-7	TRBV19	.	13	CASSRGPPYEQYF	TGTGCCAGTAGTCGGGGTCCACCCTACGAGCAGTACTTC
.	TRBJ2-7	TRBV5-4	TRBD1	17	CASSGRGQGKSSDEQYF	TGTGCCAGCAGCGGTAGAGGACAGGGGAAGTCTTCGGACGAGCAGTACTTC
few	TRBJ1-2	TRBV28	.	10	CAAWGRGYTF	TGTGCTGCATGGGGGCGAGGCTACACCTTC
.	TRBJ2-5	TRBV7-3	TRBD2	16	CASSLSSGSPGETQYF	TGTGCCAGCAGCTTGTCTAGCGGGAGTCCGGGAGAGACCCAGTACTTC
.	TRBJ1-1	TRBV4-1	TRBD1	14	CASSPRQGYTEAFF	TGCGCCAGCAGCCCCAGACAGGGTTACACTGAAGCTTTCTTT
.	TRBJ1-2	TRBV6-1	TRBD1	16	CASSDYTYRGNYGYTF	TGTGCCAGCAGTGATTACACGTACAGGGGGAACTATGGCTACACCTTC
.	TRBJ2-3	TRBV18	TRBD2	16	CASSPRSGKSTDTQYF	TGTGCCAGCTCACCACGTAGCGGGAAGTCTACAGATACGCAGTATTTT
.	TRBJ2-3	TRBV10-3	TRBD2	15	CAIQAGTSDTDTQYF	TGTGCCATCCAGGCCGGGACTAGCGACACAGATACGCAGTATTTT
.	TRBJ2-2	TRBV7-9	TRBD1	15	CASSHTGGQTGELFF	TGTGCCAGCAGCCATACAGGGGGTCAGACCGGGGAGCTGTTTTTT
.	TRBJ1-2	TRBV19	.	12	CASSMTSGGYTF	TGTGCCAGTAGTATGACTAGCGGTGGCTACACCTTC